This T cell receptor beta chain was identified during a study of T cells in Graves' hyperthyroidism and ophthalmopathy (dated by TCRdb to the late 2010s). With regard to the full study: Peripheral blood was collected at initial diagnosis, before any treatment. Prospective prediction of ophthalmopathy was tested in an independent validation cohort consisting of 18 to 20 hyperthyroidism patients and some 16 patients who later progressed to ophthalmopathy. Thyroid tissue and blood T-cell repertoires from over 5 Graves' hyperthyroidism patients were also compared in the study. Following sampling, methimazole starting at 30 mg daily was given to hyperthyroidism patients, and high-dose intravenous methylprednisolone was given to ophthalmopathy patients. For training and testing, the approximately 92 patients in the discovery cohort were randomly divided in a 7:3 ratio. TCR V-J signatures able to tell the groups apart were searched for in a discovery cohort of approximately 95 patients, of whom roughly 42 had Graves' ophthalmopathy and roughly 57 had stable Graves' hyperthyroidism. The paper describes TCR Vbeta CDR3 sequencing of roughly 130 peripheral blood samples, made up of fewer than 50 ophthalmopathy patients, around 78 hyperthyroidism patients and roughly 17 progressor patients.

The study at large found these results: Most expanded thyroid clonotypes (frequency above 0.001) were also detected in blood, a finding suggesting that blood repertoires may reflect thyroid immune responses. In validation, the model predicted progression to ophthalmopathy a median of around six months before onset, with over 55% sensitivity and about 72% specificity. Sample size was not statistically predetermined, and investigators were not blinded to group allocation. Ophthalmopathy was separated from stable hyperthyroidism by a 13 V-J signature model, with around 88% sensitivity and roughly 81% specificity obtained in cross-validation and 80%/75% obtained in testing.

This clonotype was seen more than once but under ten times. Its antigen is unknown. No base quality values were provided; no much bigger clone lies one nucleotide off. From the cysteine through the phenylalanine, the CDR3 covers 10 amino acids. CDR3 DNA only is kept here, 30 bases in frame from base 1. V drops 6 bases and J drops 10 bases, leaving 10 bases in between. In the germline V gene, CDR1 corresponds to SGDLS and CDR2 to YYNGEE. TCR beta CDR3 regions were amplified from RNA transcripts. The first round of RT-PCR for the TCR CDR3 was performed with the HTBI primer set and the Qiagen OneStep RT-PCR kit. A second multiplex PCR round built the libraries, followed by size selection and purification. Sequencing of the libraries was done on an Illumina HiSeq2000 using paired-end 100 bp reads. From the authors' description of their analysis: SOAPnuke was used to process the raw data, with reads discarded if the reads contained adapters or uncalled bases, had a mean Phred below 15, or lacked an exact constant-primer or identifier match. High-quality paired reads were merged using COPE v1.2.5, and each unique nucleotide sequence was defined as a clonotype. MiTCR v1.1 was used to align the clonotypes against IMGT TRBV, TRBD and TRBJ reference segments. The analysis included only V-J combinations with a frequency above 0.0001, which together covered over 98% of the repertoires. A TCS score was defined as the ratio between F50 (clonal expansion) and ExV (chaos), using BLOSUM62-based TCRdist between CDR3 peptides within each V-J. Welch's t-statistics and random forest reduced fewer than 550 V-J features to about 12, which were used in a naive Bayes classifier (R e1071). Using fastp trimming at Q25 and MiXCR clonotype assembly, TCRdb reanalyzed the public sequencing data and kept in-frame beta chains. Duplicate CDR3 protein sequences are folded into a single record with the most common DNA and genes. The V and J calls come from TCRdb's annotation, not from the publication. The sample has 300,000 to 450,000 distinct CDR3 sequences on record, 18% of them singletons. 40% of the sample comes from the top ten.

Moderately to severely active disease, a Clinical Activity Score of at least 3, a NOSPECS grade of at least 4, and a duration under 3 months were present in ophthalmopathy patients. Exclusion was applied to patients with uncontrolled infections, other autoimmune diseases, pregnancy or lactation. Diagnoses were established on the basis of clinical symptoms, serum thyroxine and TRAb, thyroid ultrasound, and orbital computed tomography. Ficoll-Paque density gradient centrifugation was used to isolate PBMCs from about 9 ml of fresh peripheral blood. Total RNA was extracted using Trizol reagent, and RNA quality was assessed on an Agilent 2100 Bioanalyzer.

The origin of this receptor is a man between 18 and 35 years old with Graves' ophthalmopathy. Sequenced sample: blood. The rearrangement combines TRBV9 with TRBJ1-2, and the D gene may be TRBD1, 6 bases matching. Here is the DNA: TGTGCCAGCAAACGGACAGACTACACCTTC. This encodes CASKRTDYTF.